A single TCR beta chain is shown here with its context. Its target is unknown. The table came from immunoSEQ multiplex PCR; TCRdb's copy has only in-frame clones and leaves some out. This repertoire shows about 980,000 clones, roughly 72% found once; its top ten account for roughly 1.5%. The data were obtained in a study of shared clonotypes between healthy human individuals. Points from the study as a whole: The study generally estimated greater richness for naive than memory subsets.

V lost 7 bases and J lost 4; bases outside the gene matches: 8. The CDR3 spans 15 residues. The germline V gene has CDR1 MNHEY and CDR2 SVGAGI. The rearrangement uses TRBV6-5 and TRBJ2-1, with 9 positions matching TRBD2. The receptor comes from a man younger than 35 in good health. Sequenced: memory CD4+ T cells sorted from blood. Described subset: CD45RA-negative fraction. The CDR3 protein is CASTRGLAGYNEQFF. The DNA for the CDR3 is TGTGCCAGCACACGTGGGCTAGCGGGGTACAATGAGCAGTTCTTC.